One and the same sample provided the 20 T cell receptor beta chains below, sequenced in a study of T cell responses to AZD1222 COVID-19 vaccine. The protocol was immunoSEQ multiplex PCR, while the TCRdb copy is restricted to in-frame clones and leaves out a portion. The sample holds 150,000 to 200,000 clones, more than 85% seen once. Sequencing was performed on peripheral blood, taken on day 0 of AZD1222 vaccination. Receptor source: an adult in good health.

The chain joins TRBV15 to TRBJ1-3, with D hard to call. The CDR3 length is 15 residues. The ends were cut back, 9 bases at V and 0 bases at J, with 15 bases in the middle. Germline V gene lookup returns CDR1 LNHNV and CDR2 YYDKDF (reference sequence). CDR3 nucleotide sequence: TGTGCCACGCGGAGGCAGGCCTACTCTGGAAACACCATATATTTT. Its protein product is CATRRQAYSGNTIYF.

This clone occurred once. The chain is built from TRBV29-1 and TRBJ2-6, with 11 bases fitting TRBD2. Germline trimming cut 8 bases from V and 3 bases from J; bases unmatched to any gene: 9. Germline CDR1 SQVTM, CDR2 ANQGSEA. This CDR3 is 16 amino acids long. The CDR3 sequence is CSTRTSGRGGANVLTF. CDR3 bases: TGCAGCACCAGAACTAGCGGGAGAGGTGGGGCCAACGTCCTGACTTTC. Full variable domain (remainder filled in from reference TRBV29-1 and TRBJ2-6): SAVISQKPSRDICQRGTSLTIQCQVDSQVTMMFWYRQQPGQSLTLIATANQGSEATYESGFVIDKFPISRPNLTFSTLTVSNMSPEDSSIYLCSTRTSGRGGANVLTFGAGSRLTVL.

This chain uses TRBV7-2 with TRBJ2-1; D assignment may be TRBD1 or TRBD2 (5 bases each). CDR1 and CDR2 from the germline V gene are SGHTA and FQGNSA. This CDR3 is 14 amino acids long. V gave up 1 base and J gave up 6 bases, with 10 bases separating them. CDR3 in DNA: TGTGCCAGCAGCTTAGGAGTTGGGGGCAATGAGCAGTTCTTC. It encodes CASSLGVGGNEQFF.

This rearrangement joins TRBV6-5 to TRBJ1-2, with D possibly being TRBD1 (6 bases). V lost 4 bases to trimming and J lost 1 base, with 7 bases between them. The CDR3 is made up of 13 amino acids. CDR1 and CDR2 (germline): MNHEY, SVGAGI. The CDR3 DNA reads as TGTGCCAGCAGTTTACAGGGTAACTATGGCTACACCTTC. It codes for CASSLQGNYGYTF.

The chain is built from TRBV6-5 and TRBJ1-5; D remains unclear. The V and J ends lost 4 bases and 0 bases respectively, with 13 bases between them. The CDR3 is 16 residues long. CDR1 is MNHEY, CDR2 SVGAGI, per germline. CDR3 in amino acids: CASSSNGPGSNQPQHF. CDR3 DNA: TGTGCCAGCAGTTCCAACGGGCCGGGTAGCAATCAGCCCCAGCATTTT.

CDR3 coding DNA: TGTGCCAGTAGTAGAGACAGGAGCTATGGCTACACCTTC. Translating it yields CASSRDRSYGYTF. This rearrangement joins TRBV19 to TRBJ1-2; weak D call: TRBD1 (6 bases). V lost 4 bases and J 4 bases, leaving 10 bases between the germline ends. Germline V gene lookup returns CDR1 LNHDA and CDR2 SQIVND (reference sequence). CDR3 length: 13 amino acids.

V and J are TRBV29-1 and TRBJ1-1, with a tentative D call TRBD1 (5 bases). The length of the CDR3 is 13 residues. V dropped 8 bases and J dropped 1 base, with 14 bases sitting between them. Germline V gives CDR1 SQVTM, CDR2 ANQGSEA. The CDR3 DNA sequence: TGCAGCTATGATGGGGGTACGAACACTGAAGCTTTCTTT. Translating it yields CSYDGGTNTEAFF.

V is TRBV19 and J is TRBJ1-1; D unresolved. This CDR3 is 16 amino acids long. Germline loops: CDR1 LNHDA, CDR2 SQIVND (reference sequence). V lost 1 base and J 0 bases, leaving 12 bases between the germline ends. The CDR3 nucleotides read TGTGCCAGTAGTATAGTGCAAGGGCTGATGAACACTGAAGCTTTCTTT. Translation gives CASSIVQGLMNTEAFF.

The V call is TRBV7-2, the J call TRBJ2-7; 12 nucleotides agree with TRBD2. The ends lost 0 bases at V and 2 bases at J; junction bases unmatched: 2. The CDR3 is 16 amino acids. Germline V gene data show CDR1 as SGHTA and CDR2 as FQGNSA. CDR3 nucleotides: TGTGCCAGCAGCTTAGCGCTAGCGGGAGGGCCCTACGAGCAGTACTTC. It yields the protein CASSLALAGGPYEQYF.

V is TRBV7-6 and J is TRBJ2-7; D ambiguous. The V and J ends lost 3 bases and 6 bases respectively, with 6 bases between them. Germline V gives CDR1 SGHVS, CDR2 FNYEAQ. This CDR3 comprises 11 residues. CDR3 region: CASSFLGEQYF. The CDR3 DNA reads TGTGCCAGCAGCTTTTTAGGCGAGCAGTACTTC.

This clone was detected only a few times. V usage is TRBV11-2 and J usage is TRBJ2-1; D not certain. The CDR3 has 15 residues. V shed 5 bases and J shed 0 bases, with 11 bases lying between them. Germline V gene sequence: CDR1 SGHAT, CDR2 FQNNGV. CDR3 in amino acids: CASSDNPGSYNEQFF. CDR3 bases: TGTGCCAGCAGCGACAACCCGGGCTCCTACAATGAGCAGTTCTTC.

The rearrangement links TRBV2 to TRBJ2-2; maybe TRBD2 (6 bases). Trimming took off 8 bases at V and 4 bases at J, with 11 bases between the two ends. Germline V gene data show CDR1 as SNHLY and CDR2 as FYNNEI. This CDR3 comprises 13 residues. This CDR3 is CASGTYTTGELFF. The CDR3 region has the DNA TGTGCCAGCGGGACTTACACCACCGGGGAGCTGTTTTTT.

The V and J genes are TRBV5-1 and TRBJ1-2; TRBD1 matches 7 bases. CDR3 size: 14 residues. The V gene end was trimmed by 4 bases and the J gene end by 1 base; junction bases not matched to a gene: 4. Per germline, CDR1 SGHRS and CDR2 YFSETQ. The CDR3 spells CASSGGQYNYGYTF. The CDR3 DNA is TGCGCCAGCAGCGGGGGACAGTATAACTATGGCTACACCTTC. Variable domain in full (rest from reference TRBV5-1 and TRBJ1-2): KAGVTQTPRYLIKTRGQQVTLSCSPISGHRSVSWYQQTPGQGLQFLFEYFSETQRNKGNFPGRFSGRQFSNSRSEMNVSTLELGDSALYLCASSGGQYNYGYTFGSGTRLTVV.

The chain combines TRBV6-5 with TRBJ1-5; D unclear. This CDR3 has 14 amino acids. The V gene's germline CDR1 is MNHEY and CDR2 SVGAGI. V lost 6 bases and J 0 bases, leaving 9 bases between the germline ends. The DNA for the CDR3 is TGTGCCAGCAGACCTGAGTTTAGCAATCAGCCCCAGCATTTT. It encodes CASRPEFSNQPQHF.

The chain joins TRBV6-5 to TRBJ1-1; TRBD1 aligns across 9 bases. The V and J ends lost 7 bases and 4 bases, in that order; junction bases with no gene match: 7. Per the germline V gene, CDR1 is MNHEY and CDR2 is SVGAGI. This CDR3 has 14 amino acids. Here the CDR3 DNA reads TGTGCCAGCAACCTCCGGGACAGGGCCACTGAAGCTTTCTTT. This translates into CASNLRDRATEAFF.

With regard to this clone: A read error may produce the germline difference seen at one junction end. V gene TRBV13 combines with J gene TRBJ1-1; D is ambiguous. The germline CDR1 and CDR2 sequences are PRHDT and FYEKMQ (reference sequence). This CDR3 has 12 amino acids. CDR3 sequence (DNA): TGTGCCAGCAGCCTCCGCTCCACTGGAGCTTTCTTT. As protein: CASSLRSTGAFF.

The J gene is TRBJ1-5, the V gene TRBV7-9, with D tentatively TRBD1 (5 bases). The CDR3 is made up of 15 amino acids. In germline, CDR1 is SEHNR, CDR2 FQNEAQ (reference sequence). The ends were cut back, 3 bases at V and 4 bases at J, with 13 bases in the middle. As DNA, the CDR3 is TGTGCCAGCAGCTTGGCGGGGGACTTTAATCAGCCCCAGCATTTT. This encodes CASSLAGDFNQPQHF.

The chain couples TRBV2 to TRBJ1-1; 10 nucleotides align to TRBD1. The CDR3 length is 17 residues. Germline V gene sequence: CDR1 SNHLY, CDR2 FYNNEI. V shed 6 bases and J 3 bases; nucleotides not matched to a gene: 13. The CDR3 reads CASSHPADRGRDTEAFF. CDR3 nucleotides: TGTGCCAGCAGCCATCCGGCCGACAGGGGGCGGGACACTGAAGCTTTCTTT.

The gene calls are TRBV5-5 and TRBJ2-7; D might be TRBD1 (5 bases). The CDR3 length is 13 residues. Germline V lookup: CDR1 SGHKS, CDR2 YYEKEE (reference sequence). V gave up 4 bases and J gave up 1 base, with 9 bases separating them. CDR3 DNA: TGTGCCAGCAGCGCCGGACAATCCTACGAGCAGTACTTC. Its translation: CASSAGQSYEQYF.

DNA of the CDR3: TGCGCCAGCAGTGGGACTCTGAACACCGGGGAGCTGTTTTTT. As protein: CASSGTLNTGELFF. The V and J genes are TRBV10-1 and TRBJ2-2, with TRBD2 as a possible D gene (5 bases). Deletions cut 4 bases from V and 1 base from J, with 7 bases between. Germline V gene sequence: CDR1 WNHNN, CDR2 SYGVQD (reference sequence). The CDR3 runs to 14 residues.